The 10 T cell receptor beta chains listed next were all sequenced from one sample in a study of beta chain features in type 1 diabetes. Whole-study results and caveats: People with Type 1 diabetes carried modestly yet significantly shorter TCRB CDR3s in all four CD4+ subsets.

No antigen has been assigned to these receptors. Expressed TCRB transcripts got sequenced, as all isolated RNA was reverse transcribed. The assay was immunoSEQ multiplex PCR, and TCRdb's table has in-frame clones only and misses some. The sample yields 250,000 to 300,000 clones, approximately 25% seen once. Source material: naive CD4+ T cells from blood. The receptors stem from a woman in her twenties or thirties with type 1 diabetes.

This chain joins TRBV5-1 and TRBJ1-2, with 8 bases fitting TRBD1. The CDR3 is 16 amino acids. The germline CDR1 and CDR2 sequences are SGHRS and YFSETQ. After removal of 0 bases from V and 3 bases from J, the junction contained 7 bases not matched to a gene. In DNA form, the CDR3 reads TGCGCCAGCAGCTTGGCACCCGGGACAGGCGACTATGGCTACACCTTC. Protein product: CASSLAPGTGDYGYTF.

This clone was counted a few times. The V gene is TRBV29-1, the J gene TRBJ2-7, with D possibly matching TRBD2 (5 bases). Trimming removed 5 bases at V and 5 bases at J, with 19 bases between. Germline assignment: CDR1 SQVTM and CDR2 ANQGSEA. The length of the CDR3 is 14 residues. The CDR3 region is CSVIERRSVHEQYF. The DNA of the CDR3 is TGCAGCGTTATTGAAAGGAGGTCGGTTCACGAGCAGTACTTC.

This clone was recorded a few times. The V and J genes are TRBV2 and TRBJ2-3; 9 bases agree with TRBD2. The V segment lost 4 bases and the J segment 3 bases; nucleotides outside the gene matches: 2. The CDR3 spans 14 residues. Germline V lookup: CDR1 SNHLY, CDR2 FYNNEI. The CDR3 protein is CASSGREGTDTQYF. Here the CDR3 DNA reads TGTGCCAGCAGTGGGCGGGAGGGAACAGATACGCAGTATTTT.

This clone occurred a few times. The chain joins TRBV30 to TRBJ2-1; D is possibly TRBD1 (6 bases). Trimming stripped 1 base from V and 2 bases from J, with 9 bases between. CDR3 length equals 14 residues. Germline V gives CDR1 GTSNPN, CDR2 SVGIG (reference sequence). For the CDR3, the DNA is TGTGCCTGGAGTGGACAGGTAGCCTACAATGAGCAGTTCTTC. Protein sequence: CAWSGQVAYNEQFF.

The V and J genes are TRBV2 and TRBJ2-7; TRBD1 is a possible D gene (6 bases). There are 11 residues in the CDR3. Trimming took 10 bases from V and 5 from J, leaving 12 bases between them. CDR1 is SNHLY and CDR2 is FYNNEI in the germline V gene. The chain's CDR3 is CATRTVDEQYF. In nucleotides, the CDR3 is TGTGCCACCAGGACAGTGGACGAGCAGTACTTC.

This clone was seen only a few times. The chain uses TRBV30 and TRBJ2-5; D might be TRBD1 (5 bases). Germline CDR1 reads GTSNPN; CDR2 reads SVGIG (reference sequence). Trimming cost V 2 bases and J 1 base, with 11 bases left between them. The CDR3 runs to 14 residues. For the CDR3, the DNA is TGTGCCTGGAGTCCCTTGACAGTCCAAGAGACCCAGTACTTC. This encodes CAWSPLTVQETQYF.

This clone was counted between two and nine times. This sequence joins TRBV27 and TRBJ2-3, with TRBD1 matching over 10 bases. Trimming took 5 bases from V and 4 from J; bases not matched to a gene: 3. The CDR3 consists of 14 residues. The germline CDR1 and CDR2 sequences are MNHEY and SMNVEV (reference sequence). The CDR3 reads CASSAGTGADTQYF. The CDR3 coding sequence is TGTGCCAGCAGTGCCGGGACAGGGGCAGATACGCAGTATTTT.

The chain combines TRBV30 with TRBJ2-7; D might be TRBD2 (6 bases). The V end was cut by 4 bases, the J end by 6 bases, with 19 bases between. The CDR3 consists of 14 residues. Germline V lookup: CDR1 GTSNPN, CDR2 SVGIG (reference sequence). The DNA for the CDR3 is TGTGCCTGGATCCGGGGTCTAGCGTCTGGCGAGCAGTACTTC. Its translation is CAWIRGLASGEQYF.

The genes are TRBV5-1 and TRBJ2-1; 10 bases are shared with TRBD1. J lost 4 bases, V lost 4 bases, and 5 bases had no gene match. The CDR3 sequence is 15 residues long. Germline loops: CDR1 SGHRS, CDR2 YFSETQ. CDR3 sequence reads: CASSRDRGGYNEQFF. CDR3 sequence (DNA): TGCGCCAGCAGCCGGGACAGGGGTGGGTACAATGAGCAGTTCTTC.

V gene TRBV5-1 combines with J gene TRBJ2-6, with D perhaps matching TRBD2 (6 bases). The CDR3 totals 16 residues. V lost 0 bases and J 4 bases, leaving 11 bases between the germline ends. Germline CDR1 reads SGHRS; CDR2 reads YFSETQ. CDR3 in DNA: TGCGCCAGCAGCTTGGCCGGGGGAACCGGGGCCAACGTCCTGACTTTC. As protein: CASSLAGGTGANVLTF.